One and the same sample provided the 3 T cell receptor beta chains below, sequenced in a study of identical twins. TCRdb re-derived calls from the 5' RACE reads in MiXCR, one entry per CDR3 protein. The sample contains fewer than 500,000 distinct CDR3 sequences, 20% to 30% of which appear only once. This sample was shared with a second study, whose subject was T cells expressing NK-cell markers.

Sequenced sample: CD4+ T cells sorted from blood. The receptor set was obtained from a woman aged 18-29 years in good health.

The rearrangement joins TRBV7-2 to TRBJ1-2; 12 nucleotides align to TRBD1. The junction had 9 bases not matched to a gene; V was cut back by 5 bases and J by 8 bases. Germline V CDR1 and CDR2: SGHTA, FQGNSA. The CDR3 is 15 amino acids. CDR3 in amino acids: CASSPGQGAREGYTF. The DNA of the CDR3 is TGTGCCAGCAGCCCGGGACAGGGGGCGCGTGAGGGCTACACCTTC.

This clonotype has a count of ten or more. The chain has TRBV12-3 or TRBV12-4 and TRBJ1-2; 7 bases map to TRBD1. Trimming at V came to 5 bases and at J to 4 bases, leaving 4 bases not matched to a gene. The CDR3 has 13 amino acids. This chain's CDR3 is CASSPGTVYGYTF. The CDR3 nucleotides read TGTGCCAGCAGTCCCGGGACAGTCTATGGCTACACCTTC.

This sequence joins TRBV25-1 and TRBJ1-2, with TRBD1 matching over 8 bases. Germline loops: CDR1 MGHDK, CDR2 SYGVNS. Trimming cost V 6 bases and J 2 bases; bases outside gene matches: 11. This CDR3 is built from 16 residues. CDR3 nucleotide sequence: TGTGCCAGCAGCCCTCCTGGACAGGGACAGAACTATGGCTACACCTTC. Translation: CASSPPGQGQNYGYTF.